The 29 T cell receptor beta chains in this list originate from one sample, sequenced in a study of cytomegalovirus exposure and HLA in healthy donors. This PCR relied on a set of 60 Vbeta primers and 13 Jbeta primers. Profiling relied on immunoSEQ multiplex PCR, and the TCRdb table lists in-frame clones only, not all of them. The repertoire consists of approximately 110,000 clones, with about 73% occurring once and the leading ten covering around 4.1%. The sequencing sample was made of PBMCs. These TCRs come from a woman aged 40 to 49 in good health and CMV-seronegative.

This clone was counted a single time. The chain recombines TRBV5-1 with TRBJ1-4, with D unclear. The V end was cut by 4 bases, the J end by 0 bases, with 13 bases between. The V gene's germline CDR1 is SGHRS and CDR2 YFSETQ. This CDR3 has 16 amino acids. Here the CDR3 DNA reads TGCGCCAGCAGCAGGGAGGGCCCTGCAACTAATGAAAAACTGTTTTTT. It codes for CASSREGPATNEKLFF.

The chain couples TRBV6-5 to TRBJ1-2; D is uncertain. Germline V lookup: CDR1 MNHEY, CDR2 SVGAGI. V shed 0 bases and J shed 4 bases, with 9 bases lying between them. CDR3 size: 14 residues. CDR3 nucleotides: TGTGCCAGCAGTTACTCGTTCGGGATCTATGGCTACACCTTC. Amino acids: CASSYSFGIYGYTF.

The rearrangement links TRBV5-1 to TRBJ2-7; perhaps TRBD2 as D (6 bases). Trimming cost V 3 bases and J 3 bases, with 19 bases left between them. There are 16 residues in the CDR3. Germline CDR1 and CDR2: SGHRS and YFSETQ. This CDR3 is CASSSGGAGELYEQYF. The DNA for the CDR3 is TGCGCCAGCAGCTCAGGAGGGGCTGGGGAACTCTACGAGCAGTACTTC.

The count of this clone is one. This sequence joins TRBV28 and TRBJ2-3; the D is unclear. This CDR3 contains 16 residues. Deletions cut 6 bases from V and 4 bases from J, with 20 bases between. Per the germline V gene, CDR1 is MDHEN and CDR2 is SYDVKM. Here the CDR3 DNA reads TGTGCCAGCAGGCCTCGTCCCAGGTTGCGTTCAGATACGCAGTATTTT. This gives the protein CASRPRPRLRSDTQYF.

This chain links TRBV5-1 with TRBJ2-3, with D possibly being TRBD1 (6 bases). The CDR3 totals 13 residues. Trimming stripped 4 bases from V and 9 bases from J, with 15 bases between. CDR1 SGHRS and CDR2 YFSETQ come from the germline V gene. As DNA, the CDR3 is TGCGCCAGCAGCGGAACAGGGCGAGTGACGCAGTATTTT. Translating it yields CASSGTGRVTQYF.

The CDR3 sequence: CASSFSGTVQETQYF. The CDR3 DNA sequence: TGTGCCAGCAGTTTCTCTGGGACAGTCCAAGAGACCCAGTACTTC. V gene TRBV28 combines with J gene TRBJ2-5; 7 nucleotides align to TRBD1. The germline V gene encodes CDR1 MDHEN and CDR2 SYDVKM. V shed 3 bases and J 1 base; nucleotides not matched to a gene: 5. CDR3 size: 15 residues.

This CDR3 reads CASSRAYGDEQFF. The CDR3 DNA follows: TGTGCCAGCTCCCGCGCGTACGGGGATGAGCAGTTCTTC. The gene calls are TRBV18 and TRBJ2-1; possible D gene TRBD2, 5 bases. This CDR3 is 13 amino acids long. Trimming took off 6 bases at V and 8 bases at J, with 14 bases between the two ends. The germline V gene encodes CDR1 KGHSH and CDR2 LQKENI.

The CDR3 DNA reads TGTGCCAGCAGCTCAGGGTATGACTCCTACAATGAGCAGTTCTTC. The encoded protein is CASSSGYDSYNEQFF. The chain has TRBV7-2 and TRBJ2-1; D is perhaps TRBD1 (5 bases). Between the trimmed V and J ends, which lost 4 bases and 0 bases, there was a span of 10 bases. The CDR3 has 15 amino acids. The germline V gene encodes CDR1 SGHTA and CDR2 FQGNSA.

The J gene is TRBJ2-2, the V gene TRBV10-2; 7 positions agree with TRBD1. V shed 6 bases and J 0 bases; nucleotides not matched to a gene: 1. The germline V gene encodes CDR1 WSHSY and CDR2 SAAADI. The CDR3 consists of 14 residues. CDR3 sequence reads: CASRGQSNTGELFF. CDR3 coding DNA: TGCGCCAGCAGGGGACAGTCGAACACCGGGGAGCTGTTTTTT.

A word on this clone: A far bigger clonotype differs at one base, so this is likely a read error. The rearrangement joins TRBV5-4 to TRBJ1-2; 9 bases map to TRBD1. The germline V gene encodes CDR1 SGHNT and CDR2 YYREEE (reference sequence). J gave up 7 bases and V 5 bases, and 3 bases lay outside the gene matches. CDR3 size: 12 residues. This chain's CDR3 is CASRQGAGGYTF. CDR3 DNA sequence: TGTGCCAGCAGACAGGGGGCGGGTGGCTACACCTTC.

This clone was seen a handful of times. The chain combines TRBV5-1 with TRBJ1-3; D not resolved. The CDR3 length is 15 residues. Trimming left V 4 bases short and J 3 bases short, with 14 bases between. Germline loops: CDR1 SGHRS, CDR2 YFSETQ. The DNA for the CDR3 is TGCGCCAGCAGCCCGGCCGGAGGTGGTGGAAACACCATATATTTT. This codes for CASSPAGGGGNTIYF.

The chain links TRBV5-6 to TRBJ1-1; D unclear. This CDR3 contains 14 residues. CDR1 and CDR2 from the germline V gene are SGHDT and YYEEEE. V was trimmed by 1 base and J by 8 bases, leaving 15 bases between them. DNA of the CDR3: TGTGCCAGCAGCTTGCTGACACCTCCTAACGAAGCTTTCTTT. This encodes CASSLLTPPNEAFF.

The chain links TRBV5-6 to TRBJ2-7; D gene unclear. V shed 0 bases and J shed 6 bases, with 7 bases lying between them. Germline values: CDR1 SGHDT, CDR2 YYEEEE. This CDR3 contains 12 residues. The CDR3: CASSLASGEQYF. DNA of the CDR3: TGTGCCAGCAGCTTGGCCTCCGGCGAGCAGTACTTC.

This rearrangement joins TRBV7-2 to TRBJ2-3; TRBD2 matches at 9 bases. The CDR3 length is 15 residues. V gave up 11 bases and J gave up 5 bases; unmatched junction bases: 14. CDR1 is SGHTA, CDR2 FQGNSA, per germline. CDR3 nucleotide sequence: TGTGCCGGAAGTAGCGGCGGGAGGGGGGGAGATACGCAGTATTTT. Protein sequence: CAGSSGGRGGDTQYF.

The chain recombines TRBV19 with TRBJ2-1, with a weak D call TRBD2 (6 bases). Germline-derived CDR1 and CDR2 are LNHDA and SQIVND (reference sequence). V was shortened by 4 bases and J by 4 bases, with 14 bases between the two germline ends. The length of the CDR3 is 15 residues. The CDR3 DNA follows: TGTGCCAGTAGTAGGCCAGGGAGGCTTTACAATGAGCAGTTCTTC. Its protein is CASSRPGRLYNEQFF.

The CDR3 DNA follows: TGCGCCAGCAGCTTACTTAGCGAGACAGATACGCAGTATTTT. Residues: CASSLLSETDTQYF. This rearrangement joins TRBV5-1 to TRBJ2-3; D is perhaps TRBD2 (5 bases). Trimming pared 2 bases from V and 3 bases from J, leaving 10 bases between. The CDR3 is 14 amino acids. Germline values: CDR1 SGHRS, CDR2 YFSETQ.

The chain carries TRBV6-1 and TRBJ2-5, with D hard to call. The better agreement between TRBJ2-7 and the DNA end casts doubt on the J call. Germline-derived CDR1 and CDR2 are MNHNS and SASEGT. This CDR3 has 14 residues. CDR3: CASSENFLSYEQYF. DNA of the CDR3: TGTGCCAGCAGTGAAAATTTTCTCTCCTACGAGCAGTACTTC.

The chain is built from TRBV14 and TRBJ2-5; 8 nucleotides align to TRBD1. Near its end, the DNA agrees better with TRBJ2-7, so the J call may be wrong. In germline, CDR1 is SGHDN, CDR2 FVKESK. This CDR3 has 15 residues. CDR3 nucleotide sequence: TGTGCCAGCAGCCACGGACAGGGACTGGGCTACGAGCAGTACTTC. Translated: CASSHGQGLGYEQYF.

This clone has only a few counts. One junction end does not reproduce the germline sequence, and a read error may be involved. V usage is TRBV6-5 and J usage is TRBJ1-2; tentatively, D is TRBD1 (6 bases). The CDR3 is made up of 11 amino acids. The germline V gene encodes CDR1 MNHEY and CDR2 SVGAGI. The CDR3 DNA reads as TGTGCCACCAGCCAGGGGCATGGATACACCTTC. This gives the protein CATSQGHGYTF.

The rearrangement uses TRBV5-5 and TRBJ1-4; 7 bases agree with TRBD1. Germline loops: CDR1 SGHKS, CDR2 YYEKEE (reference sequence). J was trimmed by 7 bases and V by 5 bases; bases with no gene match: 5. There are 13 residues in the CDR3. As DNA, the CDR3 is TGTGCCAGCAGGCCGACAGGGAGTGAAAAACTGTTTTTT. Translating gives CASRPTGSEKLFF.

The chain has TRBV18 and TRBJ1-3, with 7 positions matching TRBD1. The CDR3 totals 16 residues. The V and J ends lost 3 bases and 0 bases, in that order; junction bases with no gene match: 5. CDR1 KGHSH and CDR2 LQKENI come from the germline V gene. The CDR3 sequence: CASSPRGLNSGNTIYF. In nucleotides, the CDR3 is TGTGCCAGCTCACCGAGGGGGCTGAACTCTGGAAACACCATATATTTT. Combining the CDR3 with reference TRBV18 and TRBJ1-3 gives the whole variable domain NAGVMQNPRHLVRRRGQEARLRCSPMKGHSHVYWYRQLPEEGLKFMVYLQKENIIDESGMPKERFSAEFPKEGPSILRIQQVVRGDSAAYFCASSPRGLNSGNTIYFGEGSWLTVV.

The chain recombines TRBV11-3 with TRBJ2-2; tentatively, D is TRBD2 (6 bases). Germline-derived CDR1 and CDR2 are SGHNT and YENEEA. The length of the CDR3 is 14 residues. Deletions cut 5 bases from V and 3 bases from J, with 10 bases between. Written as DNA, the CDR3 is TGTGCCAGCAGCAAGGGACTGCACACCGGGGAGCTGTTTTTT. It is translated as CASSKGLHTGELFF.

This chain links TRBV7-9 with TRBJ1-2, with 9 nucleotides matching TRBD1. V dropped 4 bases and J dropped 5; count of bases not matched to a gene: 5. Per germline, CDR1 SEHNR and CDR2 FQNEAQ (reference sequence). This CDR3 spans 14 amino acids. The CDR3 DNA reads TGTGCCAGCAGCTCGGGACAGGGATTGTATGGCTACACCTTC. This gives the protein CASSSGQGLYGYTF.

This chain uses TRBV9 with TRBJ2-1, with 7 bases identical to TRBD2. After removal of 0 bases from V and 4 bases from J, the junction contained 4 bases not matched to a gene. This CDR3 is 15 amino acids long. CDR1 SGDLS and CDR2 YYNGEE come from the germline V gene. CDR3 nucleotide sequence: TGTGCCAGCAGCGTAGGGGGGGAGGGGTACAATGAGCAGTTCTTC. It yields the protein CASSVGGEGYNEQFF.

This sequence joins TRBV29-1 and TRBJ2-3, with D possibly TRBD2 on 5 matching bases. CDR3 length equals 14 residues. Germline CDR1 SQVTM, CDR2 ANQGSEA. Trimming pared 4 bases from V and 2 bases from J, leaving 13 bases between. The CDR3: CSVGKDFVTDTQYF. As DNA, the CDR3 is TGCAGCGTTGGGAAGGACTTCGTCACAGATACGCAGTATTTT.

The genes are TRBV6-1 and TRBJ1-2; D is uncertain. The CDR3 extends over 13 amino acids. In germline, CDR1 is MNHNS, CDR2 SASEGT. The V and J ends lost 5 bases and 0 bases respectively, with 7 bases between them. The CDR3 sequence is CASSSGANYGYTF. CDR3 sequence (DNA): TGTGCCAGCAGTTCCGGGGCTAACTATGGCTACACCTTC.

The rearrangement links TRBV7-2 to TRBJ2-3; 7 bases map to TRBD1. J lost 4 bases, V lost 5 bases, and 9 bases had no gene match. From germline, CDR1 is SGHTA and CDR2 FQGNSA. CDR3 length: 15 amino acids. Here the CDR3 reads CASSPQTGSADTQYF. Written as DNA, the CDR3 is TGTGCCAGCAGCCCACAGACAGGGTCCGCAGATACGCAGTATTTT.

The J gene is TRBJ2-5, the V gene TRBV7-9; D is uncertain. The germline V gene has CDR1 SEHNR and CDR2 FQNEAQ (reference sequence). Deletions cut 8 bases from V and 5 bases from J, with 12 bases between. This CDR3 spans 12 amino acids. This CDR3 is CASSKLEETQYF. The CDR3 DNA is TGTGCCAGCTCCAAGCTCGAGGAGACCCAGTACTTC.

The rearrangement joins TRBV7-9 to TRBJ2-7; D is unclear. Germline CDR1 SEHNR, CDR2 FQNEAQ (reference sequence). V lost 5 bases and J lost 0, with 11 bases in between. CDR3 length: 14 amino acids. The DNA for the CDR3 is TGTGCCAGCAGCCCCCTTAGGAGCTCCTACGAGCAGTACTTC. Translating gives CASSPLRSSYEQYF.